Listed here is a single TCR beta chain. The sample originates from a study of T cell clonotyping in hematopoietic cell transplantation. As for the study in general: Recipient samples before transplant were obtained post-cytoreduction.

Between the trimmed V and J ends, which lost 4 bases and 0 bases, there was a span of 10 bases. CDR3 size: 16 residues. Germline CDR1 SGHTA, CDR2 FQGNSA. Libraries were prepared by immunoSEQ multiplex PCR; TCRdb keeps only in-frame clonotypes and omits some of them. The sample includes 49,000 or so clones, roughly 80% seen only once; the top ten take roughly 5.7%. Sample time point: recipient sample about 28 days before transplant, after cytoreduction. The rearrangement uses TRBV7-2 and TRBJ2-6; no definite D call. Sequenced here: peripheral blood mononuclear cells, sampled before stem cell transplant. The receptor was derived from a man aged 55 to 70 with myelodysplastic syndrome. Some clones in this sample may be carry-over from other donors' samples. CDR3 loop: CASSSLQLSGANVLTF. The CDR3, as DNA: TGTGCCAGCAGCTCTCTCCAGCTCTCTGGGGCCAACGTCCTGACTTTC.